This T cell receptor (beta chain) was captured by sequencing in a study of cytomegalovirus exposure and HLA in healthy donors. Study-wide findings and caveats: TCR sequences were mostly rare, though some public TCRs occurred in many donors. Donors belonging to an Asian-associated ancestry cluster reportedly showed fewer N-insertions in productive TCRs than the roughly 670-donor mean, according to what a later analysis found.

The CDR3 covers 17 residues. After removal of 2 bases from V and 8 bases from J, the junction contained 15 bases not matched to a gene. Germline V gives CDR1 SGHRS, CDR2 YFSETQ. The PCR used 60 Vbeta and 13 Jbeta primers. The data were produced by immunoSEQ multiplex PCR, yet TCRdb's version contains in-frame clones alone and is incomplete. The data show about 180,000 clones, with around 79% seen just once and about 0.72% held by the top ten. A word on this clone: Its antigen is undetermined.

Sequencing was performed on PBMCs. The receptor's source is a woman between 35 and 50 years old in good health and CMV-seronegative. The rearrangement links TRBV5-1 to TRBJ1-4; TRBD1 matches 7 bases. The CDR3 bases are TGCGCCAGCAGCTTAGGGTCCACAGGGGCCGCAAGGGAAAAACTGTTTTTT. It translates to CASSLGSTGAAREKLFF.